The rows below give T cell receptor beta chains drawn from one sample of a study of T cells in Graves' hyperthyroidism and ophthalmopathy. One entry per CDR3 protein results from TCRdb running MiXCR on the multiplex PCR reads. This sample has 45,000 to 60,000 distinct CDR3 sequences, with roughly 52% found just once. The sample comprised blood. The origin of the receptors is a woman aged 25 to 39 with Graves' ophthalmopathy. The CDR3 runs from the conserved cysteine through the conserved F or W. A D gene is named only where the DNA matches it firmly. The listing skips clone size in some rows; elsewhere it reads once, few, many or a size class.

j_call,v_call,d_call,clone_size,cdr3_nt,cdr3_aa
TRBJ1-5,TRBV9,NA,NA,TGTGCCAGCAGCGTAGCTACTGGGCAGGGGACATTGCATTTT,CASSVATGQGTLHF
TRBJ1-1,TRBV12-3/TRBV12-4,TRBD1,many,TGTGCCAGCAGTTCCGGGACAGGGAACACTGAAGCTTTCTTT,CASSSGTGNTEAFF
TRBJ1-4,TRBV28,TRBD1,many,TGTGCCAGCAGTGACGACAGGGGTGATGAAAAACTGTTTTTT,CASSDDRGDEKLFF
TRBJ2-1,TRBV15,NA,NA,TGTGCCACCACGGGGGGGGGGACAGGGCAAATCAATGAGCAGTTCTTC,CATTGGGTGQINEQFF
TRBJ1-1,TRBV28,TRBD1,many,TGTGCCAGCAGTTCACAGGGGGCGGGCAACACTGAAGCTTTCTTT,CASSSQGAGNTEAFF
TRBJ2-3,TRBV7-9,TRBD1,NA,TGTGCCAGCAGCTCGGGACAGGGCCCGGGCACAGATACGCAGTATTTT,CASSSGQGPGTDTQYF
TRBJ2-6,TRBV2,TRBD1,NA,TGTGCCAGGACAGGGGCTTTTGCGAACACTGAAGCTTTC,CARTGAFANTEAF
TRBJ1-1,TRBV2,TRBD1,NA,TGTGCCAGCAGCTCCGGACAGGTAAAAGCGGCTTTCTTT,CASSSGQVKAAFF
TRBJ2-3,TRBV7-6,NA,NA,TGTGCCAGCAGCTTAGCGGGAGGTAGTTCTAGCACAGATACGCAGTATTTT,CASSLAGGSSSTDTQYF
TRBJ1-2,TRBV5-5,NA,once,NA,CASSLQVGPGNTF
TRBJ2-1,TRBV6-1,TRBD2,many,TGTGCCAGCAGTGCACGGGACTACTCCTACAATGAGCAGTTCTTC,CASSARDYSYNEQFF
TRBJ2-5,TRBV20-1,TRBD1,many,TGCAGTGCTTCGTCGACAGGGTACCAAGAGACCCAGTACTTC,CSASSTGYQETQYF
TRBJ2-1,TRBV12-3/TRBV12-4,NA,NA,TGTGCCAGCAGTTTGTACAGGCGGAAAAGTGAGCAGTTCTTC,CASSLYRRKSEQFF
TRBJ2-5,TRBV5-1,TRBD2,many,TGCGCCAGCAGCTTCATGGCGGGAGTTGGGGAGACCCAGTACTTC,CASSFMAGVGETQYF
TRBJ2-3,TRBV10-3,NA,few,TGTGCCATCAGTGCTATAGGGGATACGCAGTATTTT,CAISAIGDTQYF
TRBJ2-6,TRBV7-9,NA,NA,TGTGCCAGCAGCTTAGGGGGGGGGGCCAACGTCCTGACTTTC,CASSLGGGANVLTF
TRBJ1-2,TRBV28,NA,NA,TGTGCCAGCAGAGTGAGGGGAATGAGGGATGGCTACACCTTC,CASRVRGMRDGYTF
TRBJ1-1,TRBV10-2,NA,NA,TGCGCCAGCAGTGATTGGACTAGTATAGGTACCGGGGAGAACACTGAAGCTTTCTTT,CASSDWTSIGTGENTEAFF
TRBJ1-2,TRBV6-1,NA,many,TGTGCCAGCAGTGGTCCCCGGGGGTTGGACTATGGCTACACCTTC,CASSGPRGLDYGYTF
TRBJ2-7,TRBV12-1,NA,NA,TGTACCAGCAGCCGGGTTTCATCCTACGAGCAGTACTTC,CTSSRVSSYEQYF
TRBJ1-1,TRBV9,NA,many,TGTGCCAGCAGCGTGTCGTGGGAAACTGAAGCTTTCTTT,CASSVSWETEAFF
TRBJ2-2,TRBV11-2,NA,NA,TGTGCCAACAGCTTAAGGGAGGTAGTAGCCGGGGAGTTGTTTTTT,CANSLREVVAGELFF
TRBJ2-2,TRBV19,NA,many,TGTGCCAGTAGAGACAGCGGCCTCCTAGTCACCGGGGAGCTGTTTTTT,CASRDSGLLVTGELFF
TRBJ2-3,TRBV20-1,TRBD2,once,TGCAGTGCTCGCCTTAAGACTAGCGGGTCGGCAGATACGCAGTATTTT,CSARLKTSGSADTQYF
TRBJ1-6,TRBV4-1,TRBD1,NA,TGCGCCAGCAGCCAACCGACAGGGGGGAATTCACCCCTCCACTTT,CASSQPTGGNSPLHF
TRBJ1-3,TRBV19,NA,NA,TGTGCCAGTAGTATTGGGTGGACAGCCCCTGGAAACACCATATATTTT,CASSIGWTAPGNTIYF
TRBJ2-1,TRBV7-7,NA,NA,TGTGCTAGCCCCGGGATCTACAATGAGCAGTTCTTC,CASPGIYNEQFF
TRBJ2-2,TRBV7-2,NA,NA,TGTGCCAGCGGCTTAGCGGCTCCCGGCTACAATGAGCAGTTTTTT,CASGLAAPGYNEQFF
TRBJ1-5,TRBV20-1,NA,NA,TGCAGTGCTAGATCAGAGGGCAATCAGCCCCAGCATTTT,CSARSEGNQPQHF
TRBJ2-1,TRBV3-1,NA,many,TGTGCCAGCAGCCTAAGACTAGACTCCTACAATGAGCAGTTCTTC,CASSLRLDSYNEQFF
TRBJ2-5,TRBV7-9,NA,NA,TGTGCCAGCAGCTTAGCTAGGACTGAAGAGACCCAGTACTTC,CASSLARTEETQYF
TRBJ1-1,TRBV15,NA,many,TGTGCCACCAGCAGAGTGGGCACTGAAGCTTTCTTT,CATSRVGTEAFF
TRBJ2-1,TRBV7-7,NA,NA,TGTGCTAGGCAGCTCACCCGCTCCTACAATGAGCAGTTCTTC,CARQLTRSYNEQFF
TRBJ2-3,TRBV7-2,TRBD2,NA,TGTGCCAGCAGCTTTGGCGGGAGCCGCTCCTACACAGATACGCAGTATTTT,CASSFGGSRSYTDTQYF
TRBJ2-7,TRBV11-1,TRBD2,NA,TGTGCCAGCAGCTTCGCCCTAGCGGGAGACGGGCAGTGCTTC,CASSFALAGDGQCF
TRBJ2-5,TRBV28,NA,NA,TGTGCCAGCAGTTTCCATGTGGTCGAGACCCAGCTTCAAGAGACCCAGTACTTC,CASSFHVVETQLQETQYF
TRBJ2-7,TRBV4-1,TRBD2,NA,TGCGCCAGCAGCCAATCGGAGCTAGCGGTCGGCGCCTACGAGCAGTACTTC,CASSQSELAVGAYEQYF
TRBJ1-1,TRBV6-6,NA,many,TGTGCCAGCAGCCAGGACAGGAACACTGAAGCTTTCTTT,CASSQDRNTEAFF
TRBJ2-5,TRBV9,TRBD2,NA,TGTGCCAGCAGCGGTCAGACTAGCGGGAGTGAAGAGACCCAGTACTTC,CASSGQTSGSEETQYF
TRBJ1-1,TRBV7-3,TRBD1,many,TGTGCCAGCAGCTTAGGGGACAGGGTGAGCACTGAAGCTTTCTTT,CASSLGDRVSTEAFF